The present entry profiles one TCR beta chain with its context. No antigen is known for it. V was trimmed by 3 bases and J by 7 bases, leaving 19 bases between them. The CDR3 totals 14 residues. Germline CDR1 and CDR2: DFQATT and SNEGSKA (reference sequence). This sample is drawn from a study of post-analysis software for immune sequencing data. The overall study: Courses of disease covered relapsing-remitting, secondary progressive and progressive-relapsing multiple sclerosis.

Regarding the study as a whole: There were about five TRBV segments more frequent in patients than controls, and TRBV5-6, TRBV5-1 and TRBV20-1 were among them. Batch-matched samples strongly co-clustered by F measure.

Unique molecular identifiers featured in each of the TCR beta cDNA libraries. Roughly 500,000 cDNA molecules were obtained from 1 to 10 million T cells. TCRdb independently ran MiXCR on the PCR reads; one entry per CDR3 protein. The table records around 710,000 distinct CDR3 sequences, 46% of them present only once. The chain employs TRBV20-1 and TRBJ2-7; D possibly corresponds to TRBD2 (5 bases). Sample: blood. The receptor was derived from a girl aged 10-17 years with multiple sclerosis. CDR3 DNA sequence: TGCAGTGCTAGTTCTTTAATCCCCGGGAATGAGCAGTACTTC. Translating gives CSASSLIPGNEQYF.